This TCR beta chain was observed in a study of blood T cell repertoires in COVID-19. On the study more broadly: The samples span acute and convalescent COVID-19 from the United States, Italy and Spain. From T cells, B-cell-depleted T cells, or PBMCs came the material, which was cDNA or gDNA.

Trimming left V 2 bases short and J 1 base short, with 9 bases between. The CDR3 is 15 amino acids. Germline V CDR1 and CDR2: MDHEN, SYDVKM. Data came from immunoSEQ multiplex PCR; TCRdb stores just in-frame clones and leaves some out. Among 200,000 to 300,000 clones, approximately 80% were seen once, and the ten largest hold roughly 8.6%. The receptor comes from a human donor in a cohort sampled during active COVID-19. The V gene is TRBV28, the J gene TRBJ1-5, with a possible D match to TRBD1 (6 bases). The source material was peripheral blood. The CDR3 sequence is CASSLLRGSNQPQHF. The CDR3 DNA follows: TGTGCCAGCAGTTTACTGAGGGGGAGCAATCAGCCCCAGCATTTT.